Below, one T cell receptor beta chain is given with its context. The record originates from a study of blood T cell repertoires in COVID-19. Study information: Both acute and convalescent COVID-19 samples were obtained from the United States, Italy and Spain. In each case, the material was cDNA or gDNA derived from T cells, B-cell-depleted T cells, or PBMCs.

The CDR3 loop spans 14 amino acids. The germline V gene encodes CDR1 KGHSH and CDR2 LQKENI. Deletions cut 3 bases from V and 4 bases from J, with 12 bases between. Some clones are missing from TCRdb's copy, which holds only in-frame ones; the method was immunoSEQ multiplex PCR. The sample lists around 320,000 clones, roughly 85% occurring once. The origin of this receptor is a human donor in a cohort sampled during active COVID-19. The rearrangement links TRBV18 to TRBJ1-2; D uncertain. Material: peripheral blood. CDR3 nucleotide sequence: TGTGCCAGCTCACCCGAAACTCCACCCTATGGCTACACCTTC. Translated: CASSPETPPYGYTF. Filled out from reference TRBV18 and TRBJ1-2, the complete variable domain reads NAGVMQNPRHLVRRRGQEARLRCSPMKGHSHVYWYRQLPEEGLKFMVYLQKENIIDESGMPKERFSAEFPKEGPSILRIQQVVRGDSAAYFCASSPETPPYGYTFGSGTRLTVV.